The 24 T cell receptor beta chains in this list originate from one sample, sequenced in a study of cytotoxic CD8 clonotypes in ibrutinib-treated CLL. Assay: immunoSEQ multiplex PCR; the TCRdb copy retains only in-frame clones and omits some. Of more than 140,000 clones in the sample, roughly 80% were seen once. Specimen: PBMCs, collected after 12 months of ibrutinib treatment. All receptors come from a human donor with chronic lymphocytic leukemia.

This clone was found once. The J gene is TRBJ1-1, the V gene TRBV5-3, with D maybe TRBD1 (5 bases). TRBV5-3 is an open reading frame whose function is uncertain. CDR3 length: 13 amino acids. V was cut by 8 bases and J by 8 bases, with 19 bases left in between. The CDR3 nucleotides read TGTGCCAGCAGTCGACGACAGACCGAAGAAGCTTTCTTT. Its translation is CASSRRQTEEAFF.

The rearrangement joins TRBV5-1 to TRBJ2-5, with 8 bases fitting TRBD1. Germline CDR1 and CDR2: SGHRS and YFSETQ. The CDR3 spans 17 residues. V dropped 0 bases and J dropped 1; count of bases not matched to a gene: 8. CDR3 sequence: CASSLGGTGRLQETQYF. In DNA, the CDR3 is TGCGCCAGCAGCTTGGGGGGGACAGGCCGCCTCCAAGAGACCCAGTACTTC. Full variable domain (missing parts from reference TRBV5-1 and TRBJ2-5): KAGVTQTPRYLIKTRGQQVTLSCSPISGHRSVSWYQQTPGQGLQFLFEYFSETQRNKGNFPGRFSGRQFSNSRSEMNVSTLELGDSALYLCASSLGGTGRLQETQYFGPGTRLLVL.

The J gene is TRBJ1-2, the V gene TRBV11-2; maybe TRBD1 (6 bases). The CDR3 loop spans 18 amino acids. Trimming pared 2 bases from V and 5 bases from J, leaving 24 bases between. The V gene's germline CDR1 is SGHAT and CDR2 FQNNGV. CDR3 coding DNA: TGTGCCAGCAGCTTAAAGGGGGACGGCTTTAGTGAACCATATGGCTACACCTTC. Translation: CASSLKGDGFSEPYGYTF.

The chain links TRBV27 to TRBJ1-1, with D tentatively TRBD1 (5 bases). The CDR3 runs to 15 residues. V lost 2 bases and J lost 2, with 12 bases in between. The V gene's germline CDR1 is MNHEY and CDR2 SMNVEV (reference sequence). The CDR3 sequence is CASSLAPQVNTEAFF. The CDR3 DNA follows: TGTGCCAGCAGTTTAGCCCCACAGGTCAACACTGAAGCTTTCTTT.

This clone was found a few times. The chain combines TRBV28 with TRBJ2-5; the D is unclear. This CDR3 has 13 amino acids. V lost 2 bases to trimming and J lost 3 bases, with 7 bases between them. Germline lookup yields CDR1 MDHEN and CDR2 SYDVKM. The CDR3 loop reads CASSLMSEETQYF. CDR3 coding DNA: TGTGCCAGCAGTTTAATGTCTGAAGAGACCCAGTACTTC.

This clone was seen only a few times. This chain connects TRBV7-9 to TRBJ2-5, with D possibly being TRBD1 or TRBD2 (6 bases each). Trimming shortened V by 1 base and J by 2 bases, and 17 bases separated the two germline ends. The germline V gene encodes CDR1 SEHNR and CDR2 FQNEAQ (reference sequence). The CDR3 is 17 amino acids. CDR3 in amino acids: CASSLGVGGRRQETQYF. The CDR3 nucleotides read TGTGCCAGCAGCTTAGGTGTGGGGGGCAGGCGGCAAGAGACCCAGTACTTC. The variable domain in full, with the rest retrieved from reference TRBV7-9 and TRBJ2-5, is DTGVSQNPRHKITKRGQNVTFRCDPISEHNRLYWYRQTLGQGPEFLTYFQNEAQLEKSRLLSDRFSAERPKGSFSTLEIQRTEQGDSAMYLCASSLGVGGRRQETQYFGPGTRLLVL.

This clone has a handful of counts. The chain couples TRBV5-1 to TRBJ1-1; tentative D call: TRBD1 (6 bases). V gave up 4 bases and J gave up 1 base, with 11 bases separating them. Germline loops: CDR1 SGHRS, CDR2 YFSETQ. The CDR3 extends over 14 amino acids. The CDR3 here is CASSPQGWNTEAFF. The CDR3 DNA reads TGCGCCAGCAGCCCGCAGGGGTGGAACACTGAAGCTTTCTTT.

Concerning this clone: Other DNA sequences in this sample translate to the same CDR3. This chain links TRBV30 with TRBJ2-1; D unclear. V lost 3 bases, J lost 8 bases, and 11 bases lay in between. Germline V gives CDR1 GTSNPN, CDR2 SVGIG (reference sequence). This CDR3 has 12 residues. The CDR3 sequence is CAWRGIGDEQFF. The CDR3 DNA follows: TGTGCCTGGAGAGGAATTGGGGATGAGCAGTTCTTC.

This chain joins TRBV9 and TRBJ2-6; D remains ambiguous. The CDR3 contains 15 residues. CDR1 is SGDLS, CDR2 YYNGEE, per germline. The ends were cut back, 4 bases at V and 0 bases at J, with 8 bases in the middle. The CDR3 DNA sequence: TGTGCCAGCAGCCAGCTGGGCTCTGGGGCCAACGTCCTGACTTTC. As protein: CASSQLGSGANVLTF.

The gene calls are TRBV4-3 and TRBJ1-1; possibly TRBD1 for D (6 bases). The CDR3 runs to 14 residues. Between the trimmed V and J ends, which lost 4 bases and 4 bases, there was a span of 13 bases. The germline CDR1 and CDR2 sequences are LGHNA and YSLEER. This CDR3 reads CASSPGAKITEAFF. CDR3 bases: TGCGCCAGCAGCCCAGGGGCCAAAATCACTGAAGCTTTCTTT.

The V and J genes are TRBV7-9 and TRBJ2-7, with TRBD2 identical over 10 bases. V was pared by 6 bases and J by 3 bases, with 8 bases of the junction left unmatched. The CDR3 length is 15 residues. Germline CDR1 reads SEHNR; CDR2 reads FQNEAQ (reference sequence). CDR3 amino acids: CASRGTSGENYEQYF. Here the CDR3 DNA reads TGTGCCAGCAGGGGCACTAGCGGGGAGAACTACGAGCAGTACTTC. The variable domain in full, completed from reference TRBV7-9 and TRBJ2-7, reads DTGVSQNPRHKITKRGQNVTFRCDPISEHNRLYWYRQTLGQGPEFLTYFQNEAQLEKSRLLSDRFSAERPKGSFSTLEIQRTEQGDSAMYLCASRGTSGENYEQYFGPGTRLTVT.

The chain has TRBV7-9 and TRBJ2-2; TRBD1 might be the D (6 bases). Germline lookup yields CDR1 SEHNR and CDR2 FQNEAQ (reference sequence). Trimming left V 9 bases short and J 2 bases short, with 16 bases between. There are 15 residues in the CDR3. CDR3 in DNA: TGTGCCAGTGGTCCCGGGACACACAACACCGGGGAGCTGTTTTTT. This translates into CASGPGTHNTGELFF.

This clone was found a few times. The chain is built from TRBV30 and TRBJ2-1, with 9 positions matching TRBD2. This CDR3 is built from 14 residues. Germline CDR1 is GTSNPN and CDR2 is SVGIG (reference sequence). The V and J ends lost 6 bases and 3 bases, in that order; junction bases with no gene match: 6. CDR3 region: CACSGTSHYNEQFF. CDR3 coding DNA: TGTGCCTGCTCCGGGACTAGCCACTACAATGAGCAGTTCTTC.

The V gene is TRBV27, the J gene TRBJ2-5, with TRBD2 identical over 10 bases. This CDR3 contains 16 residues. V lost 0 bases, J lost 1 base, and 2 bases stayed unmatched. Per germline, CDR1 MNHEY and CDR2 SMNVEV (reference sequence). CDR3 sequence: CASSLSLAGAQETQYF. The CDR3 nucleotides are TGTGCCAGCAGTTTATCGCTAGCGGGGGCCCAAGAGACCCAGTACTTC.

The chain carries TRBV27 and TRBJ1-5; TRBD1 aligns across 10 bases. Looked up from germline, CDR1 is MNHEY and CDR2 is SMNVEV (reference sequence). This CDR3 has 14 amino acids. Trimming took 5 bases from V and 4 from J; bases not matched to a gene: 2. Here the CDR3 reads CASSMGQGNQPQHF. CDR3 nucleotides: TGTGCCAGCAGTATGGGACAGGGGAATCAGCCCCAGCATTTT.

A few counts support this clone. V is TRBV28 and J is TRBJ2-3; D possibly corresponds to TRBD2 (7 bases). CDR3 length equals 14 residues. From germline, CDR1 is MDHEN and CDR2 SYDVKM. The CDR3 reads CASLAEGGSDTQYF. CDR3 coding DNA: TGTGCGAGCCTGGCGGAGGGGGGGAGCGATACGCAGTATTTT.

The chain combines TRBV7-8 with TRBJ2-2; TRBD1 matches at 11 bases. The CDR3 runs to 17 residues. Germline V gene sequence: CDR1 SGHVS, CDR2 FQNEAQ. The trim removed 5 bases at V and 5 bases at J, leaving 10 bases unmatched. The CDR3: CASSNPRDRGDTGELFF. The CDR3 region has the DNA TGTGCCAGCAGCAACCCCCGGGACAGGGGGGATACCGGGGAGCTGTTTTTT.

The rearrangement links TRBV15 to TRBJ2-2; D is unresolved. Germline CDR1 LNHNV, CDR2 YYDKDF (reference sequence). CDR3 size: 17 residues. Trimming pared 0 bases from V and 7 bases from J, leaving 18 bases between. CDR3: CATSRDQAVELGGELFF. CDR3 sequence (DNA): TGTGCCACCAGCAGAGATCAAGCAGTCGAGCTGGGCGGGGAGCTGTTTTTT.

The rearrangement links TRBV15 to TRBJ2-5; 7 nucleotides align to TRBD1. This CDR3 region has 14 residues. Per the germline V gene, CDR1 is LNHNV and CDR2 is YYDKDF (reference sequence). The V gene end was trimmed by 2 bases and the J gene end by 3 bases; junction bases not matched to a gene: 3. The DNA for the CDR3 is TGTGCCACCAGCAGATTGGGACAGAAAGAGACCCAGTACTTC. This gives the protein CATSRLGQKETQYF.

CDR3 sequence reads: CASSKGPSGSTYEQYF. CDR3 nucleotides: TGTGCCAGCAGCAAAGGACCGAGCGGGAGCACCTACGAGCAGTACTTC. V and J are TRBV21-1 and TRBJ2-7; the DNA was not compared with TRBD2, the D call given in the table. TRBV21-1 is recorded as a pseudogene. The CDR3 covers 16 residues.

This clone came up a few times. This chain links TRBV5-1 with TRBJ2-5; D is ambiguous. Germline CDR1 SGHRS, CDR2 YFSETQ. CDR3 length: 14 amino acids. The V and J ends lost 0 bases and 1 base respectively, with 7 bases between them. The DNA of the CDR3 is TGCGCCAGCAGCTTGGAACTAATCCAAGAGACCCAGTACTTC. Its protein is CASSLELIQETQYF.

In DNA form, the CDR3 reads TGTGCCAGCAGCGACTGCTTAGGGACAGTCACATACGAGCAGTACTTC. Its protein is CASSDCLGTVTYEQYF. The chain employs TRBV21-1 and TRBJ2-7; the table names TRBD1, a call not compared with the DNA. TRBV21-1 is a pseudogene. The CDR3 covers 16 residues.

The V and J genes are TRBV5-6 and TRBJ1-4, with 10 bases identical to TRBD1. The CDR3 covers 17 residues. Germline V gene data show CDR1 as SGHDT and CDR2 as YYEEEE. V shed 6 bases and J 0 bases; nucleotides not matched to a gene: 8. In nucleotides, the CDR3 is TGTGCCAGCAAAAGGACAGGGGGACTTGCAACTAATGAAAAACTGTTTTTT. Translating gives CASKRTGGLATNEKLFF.

The chain recombines TRBV28 with TRBJ2-7, with D tentatively TRBD1 (5 bases). The CDR3 is made up of 18 amino acids. The ends were cut back, 4 bases at V and 0 bases at J, with 22 bases in the middle. Germline CDR1 is MDHEN and CDR2 is SYDVKM. CDR3 sequence reads: CASSSDAWGYGRSYEQYF. In DNA form, the CDR3 reads TGTGCCAGCAGTTCTGACGCGTGGGGCTATGGCCGCTCCTACGAGCAGTACTTC. The complete variable domain, with remaining parts taken from reference TRBV28 and TRBJ2-7, reads DVKVTQSSRYLVKRTGEKVFLECVQDMDHENMFWYRQDPGLGLRLIYFSYDVKMKEKGDIPEGYSVSREKKERFSLILESASTNQTSMYLCASSSDAWGYGRSYEQYFGPGTRLTVT.